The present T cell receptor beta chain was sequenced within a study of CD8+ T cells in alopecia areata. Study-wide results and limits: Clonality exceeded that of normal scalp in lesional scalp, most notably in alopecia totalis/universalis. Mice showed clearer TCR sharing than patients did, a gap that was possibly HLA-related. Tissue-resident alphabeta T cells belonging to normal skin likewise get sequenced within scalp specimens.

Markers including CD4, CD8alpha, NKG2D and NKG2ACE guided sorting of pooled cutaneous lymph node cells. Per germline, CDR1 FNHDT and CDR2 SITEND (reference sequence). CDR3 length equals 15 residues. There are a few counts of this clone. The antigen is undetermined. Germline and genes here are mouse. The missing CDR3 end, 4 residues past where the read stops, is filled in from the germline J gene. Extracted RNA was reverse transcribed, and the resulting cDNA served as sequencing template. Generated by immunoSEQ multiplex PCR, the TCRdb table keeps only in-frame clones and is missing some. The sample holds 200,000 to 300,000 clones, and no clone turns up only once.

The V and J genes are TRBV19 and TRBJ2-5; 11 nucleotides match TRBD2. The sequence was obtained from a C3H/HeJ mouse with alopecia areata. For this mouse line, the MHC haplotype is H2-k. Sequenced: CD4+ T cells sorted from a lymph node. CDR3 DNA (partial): TGTGCCAGCAGCCTCCGACTGGGGGGGAAAGAC. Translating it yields CASSLRLGGKD. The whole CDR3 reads CASSLRLGGKDTQYF.